These 19 T cell receptor beta chains share one sample of origin, sequenced in a study of regulatory T cells in long-lasting Graves disease. iRepertoire HTBI primers and Arm-PCR of CDR3 regions built TCR beta libraries. TCRdb ran MiXCR on the multiplex PCR reads and lists one entry per CDR3 protein. The repertoire has about 340,000 distinct CDR3 sequences, about 19% of them found once; the top ten carry approximately 31%. As for time point: persistent/refractory GD, antithyroid drugs over 5 years with positive TRAb. Isolated PBMC RNA provided the starting material for the TCR library. Sequenced here: peripheral blood mononuclear cells (PBMCs), sampled when the disease was refractory, from a patient treated with antithyroid drugs. The receptors stem from a female donor with Graves disease.

As for this clonotype: This could be a read error, since a much larger clone is one nucleotide away. The rearrangement uses TRBV11-3 and TRBJ1-1; TRBD1 agrees at 7 bases. The germline CDR1 and CDR2 sequences are SGHNT and YENEEA. J lost 1 base, V lost 8 bases, and 10 bases had no gene match. CDR3 size: 15 residues. The CDR3 nucleotides read TGTGCCAGCGGCATAGAGGGACAGCAGAACACTGAAGCTTTCTTT. This encodes CASGIEGQQNTEAFF.

The sample holds a few counts of this clonotype. In nucleotides, the CDR3 is TGTGCCAGCAGCCAACATGTCACCGGGGAGCTGTTTTTT. It yields the protein CASSQHVTGELFF. This chain uses TRBV7-9 with TRBJ2-2; no reliable D call. Trimming took off 5 bases at V and 4 bases at J, with 8 bases between the two ends. Germline V CDR1 and CDR2: SEHNR, FQNEAQ (reference sequence). The CDR3 sequence is 13 residues long. The variable domain in full, with the rest retrieved from reference TRBV7-9 and TRBJ2-2, is DTGVSQNPRHKITKRGQNVTFRCDPISEHNRLYWYRQTLGQGPEFLTYFQNEAQLEKSRLLSDRFSAERPKGSFSTLEIQRTEQGDSAMYLCASSQHVTGELFFGEGSRLTVL.

This rearrangement joins TRBV15 to TRBJ1-6; tentative D call: TRBD1 (5 bases). The CDR3 has 17 amino acids. Germline V gene data show CDR1 as LNHNV and CDR2 as YYDKDF (reference sequence). The V and J ends lost 1 base and 2 bases respectively, with 12 bases between them. CDR3 residues: CATSRGVGGAYNSPLHF. CDR3 in DNA: TGTGCCACCAGCAGAGGAGTAGGAGGGGCCTATAATTCACCCCTCCACTTT.

This clonotype was recorded at least ten times. The V call is TRBV3-1, the J call TRBJ1-1; D is uncertain. The V end was cut by 1 base, the J end by 7 bases, with 7 bases between. The germline gives CDR1 LGHDT, CDR2 YNNKEL (reference sequence). The CDR3 sequence is 12 residues long. This CDR3 is CASSQGWGEAFF. CDR3 nucleotides: TGTGCCAGCAGCCAAGGGTGGGGTGAAGCTTTCTTT.

A few counts support this clonotype. This sequence joins TRBV20-1 and TRBJ2-7, with a weak D call TRBD1 (5 bases). The length of the CDR3 is 13 residues. The V end was cut by 6 bases, the J end by 3 bases, with 15 bases between. Germline lookup yields CDR1 DFQATT and CDR2 SNEGSKA (reference sequence). CDR3 coding DNA: TGCAGTGCCAGAACTGGACACCTCTACGAGCAGTACTTC. Translating it yields CSARTGHLYEQYF.

In this sample, this clonotype turned up a few times. The chain couples TRBV20-1 to TRBJ2-7; TRBD2 agrees at 14 bases. This CDR3 is 17 amino acids long. After removal of 3 bases from V and 7 bases from J, the junction contained 14 bases not matched to a gene. From germline, CDR1 is DFQATT and CDR2 SNEGSKA (reference sequence). In DNA, the CDR3 is TGCAGTGCTAGGGCGACTAGCGGGAGGGCCATGGGGAAAGAGCAGTACTTC. It is translated as CSARATSGRAMGKEQYF.

CDR3 DNA: TGTGCCAGCAGCTCATCAGGCCGGGACCAAGGGGAAAAACTGTTTTTT. Protein: CASSSSGRDQGEKLFF. The chain has TRBV9 and TRBJ1-4, with TRBD1 as a possible D gene (5 bases). The V gene lost 4 bases and the J gene lost 8 bases, with 21 bases spanning the gap. The CDR3 is 16 amino acids. Germline-derived CDR1 and CDR2 are SGDLS and YYNGEE.

The CDR3 reads CASRETGTPDGYTF. The CDR3 bases are TGCGCCAGCAGGGAGACCGGGACCCCGGACGGCTACACCTTC. The gene calls are TRBV5-1 and TRBJ1-2; D is perhaps TRBD1 (5 bases). V was pared by 5 bases and J by 8 bases, with 19 bases between. This CDR3 contains 14 residues. Germline CDR1 and CDR2: SGHRS and YFSETQ.

This clonotype was observed at least ten times. V and J are TRBV12-3 or TRBV12-4 and TRBJ1-6, with a tentative D call TRBD1 (6 bases). The CDR3 has 15 amino acids. The ends were cut back, 4 bases at V and 7 bases at J, with 14 bases in the middle. The CDR3 nucleotides read TGTGCCAGCAGTTCAACGGGACACCGGAATTCACCCCTCCACTTT. Residues: CASSSTGHRNSPLHF.

The J gene is TRBJ1-2, the V gene TRBV4-3; 9 nucleotides agree with TRBD1. Germline V gene data show CDR1 as LGHNA and CDR2 as YSLEER. V was clipped by 1 base and J by 3 bases; unmatched bases: 15. The CDR3 sequence is 19 residues long. The CDR3 bases are TGCGCCAGCAGCCAAGCGACCGGGACAGGGCGCGACTCCTACTATGGCTACACCTTC. It is translated as CASSQATGTGRDSYYGYTF.

For this clonotype: It may be a read error: a sequence one base away is much more abundant. V usage is TRBV20-1 and J usage is TRBJ2-7; the D gene is possibly TRBD2 (5 bases). CDR3 length: 14 residues. From germline, CDR1 is DFQATT and CDR2 SNEGSKA (reference sequence). The V end was cut by 3 bases, the J end by 5 bases, with 17 bases between. As DNA, the CDR3 is TGCAGTGCTAGTGCTCCCGGAGGCATCCACGAGCAGTACTTC. Amino acids: CSASAPGGIHEQYF.

This clonotype was counted at least ten times. The CDR3 reads CASSETGPNSPLHF. The CDR3 DNA reads as TGTGCCAGCAGTGAAACAGGTCCCAATTCACCCCTCCACTTT. The V gene is TRBV6-1, the J gene TRBJ1-6; TRBD1 might be the D (5 bases). Germline CDR1 reads MNHNS; CDR2 reads SASEGT. V lost 2 bases and J lost 7, with 9 bases in between. CDR3 size: 14 residues.

This clonotype was counted ten times or more. V usage is TRBV11-2 and J usage is TRBJ2-5, with D hard to call. The CDR3 is 12 amino acids. V lost 0 bases, J lost 5 bases, and 4 bases lay in between. Germline CDR1 SGHAT, CDR2 FQNNGV. The CDR3 sequence is CASSLDRETQYF. In nucleotides, the CDR3 is TGTGCCAGCAGCTTAGATCGGGAGACCCAGTACTTC.

This chain uses TRBV19 with TRBJ2-7; 11 bases are a match to TRBD2. After removal of 7 bases from V and 5 bases from J, the junction contained 7 bases not matched to a gene. Germline V lookup: CDR1 LNHDA, CDR2 SQIVND (reference sequence). The CDR3 spans 14 residues. CDR3 sequence (DNA): TGTGCCAGTAAAGGACTAGCGGGCTCGAACGAGCAGTACTTC. Protein sequence: CASKGLAGSNEQYF.

This clonotype has ten or more counts. The rearrangement joins TRBV28 to TRBJ2-7; either TRBD1 or TRBD2 may supply D (5 bases each). The CDR3 loop spans 14 amino acids. The germline V gene has CDR1 MDHEN and CDR2 SYDVKM. Trimming took 3 bases from V and 1 from J, leaving 10 bases between them. For the CDR3, the DNA is TGTGCCAGCAGTTTCAGGGAGAATTCCTACGAGCAGTACTTC. Amino acid sequence: CASSFRENSYEQYF.

This chain uses TRBV18 with TRBJ2-1; 9 bases line up with TRBD1. Germline assignment: CDR1 KGHSH and CDR2 LQKENI. This CDR3 comprises 14 residues. The V and J ends lost 3 bases and 10 bases, in that order; junction bases with no gene match: 7. The CDR3 here is CASSPGTGGWEQFF. The CDR3 DNA reads as TGTGCCAGCTCACCTGGAACAGGGGGCTGGGAGCAGTTCTTC.

About this clonotype itself: A much larger clonotype is one base distant, so this may be a read error. This sequence joins TRBV28 and TRBJ2-5; a weak D match, TRBD1 (5 bases). The germline gives CDR1 MDHEN, CDR2 SYDVKM. Trimming removed 4 bases from V and 2 bases from J, with 23 bases in between. The length of the CDR3 is 18 residues. The CDR3 region has the DNA TGTGCCAGCAGTTCCAGGGCGCGAGCCTTCATCGCACAAGAGACCCAGTACTTC. Translated: CASSSRARAFIAQETQYF.

Ten or more counts support this clonotype. It may be a read error: a sequence one base away is much more abundant. The rearrangement uses TRBV7-9 and TRBJ1-4; D is uncertain. CDR1 is SEHNR and CDR2 is FQNEAQ in the germline V gene (reference sequence). This CDR3 has 14 residues. V was clipped by 0 bases and J by 2 bases, with 4 bases between them. CDR3 nucleotide sequence: TGTGCCAGCAGCTTAGCTGGGACTAATGAAAAACTGTTTTTT. This sequence encodes CASSLAGTNEKLFF.

J is TRBJ2-2 and V is TRBV9; D is possibly TRBD2 (6 bases). CDR3 length equals 16 residues. V dropped 4 bases and J dropped 3 bases, with 16 bases sitting between them. Germline loops: CDR1 SGDLS, CDR2 YYNGEE. The CDR3 sequence is CASSPQEGRHTGELFF. The CDR3 DNA reads TGTGCCAGCAGCCCCCAGGAGGGGCGGCACACCGGGGAGCTGTTTTTT.